These 13 T cell receptor beta chains were all obtained from the same sample, sequenced in a study of T cell changes during pregnancy in multiple sclerosis. The data were produced by immunoSEQ multiplex PCR, yet TCRdb's version contains in-frame clones alone and is incomplete. Counted here are around 100,000 clones, about 93% occurring once; the ten biggest clones make up more than 1.5%. The material sequenced was peripheral blood, taken in the third trimester of pregnancy. The source is a female donor with multiple sclerosis, enrolled in a pregnancy study.

The J gene is TRBJ1-1, the V gene TRBV2; TRBD1 matches 8 bases. After removal of 3 bases from V and 0 bases from J, the junction contained 3 bases not matched to a gene. This CDR3 is built from 15 residues. The germline gives CDR1 SNHLY, CDR2 FYNNEI. In nucleotides, the CDR3 is TGTGCCAGCAGTGAGGACAGGGCCATGAACACTGAAGCTTTCTTT. Translated, it gives CASSEDRAMNTEAFF.

The chain employs TRBV13 and TRBJ2-7; 9 bases map to TRBD1. The CDR3 length is 13 residues. Germline V lookup: CDR1 PRHDT, CDR2 FYEKMQ (reference sequence). The J segment lost 3 bases and the V segment lost 5 bases, leaving 2 bases of the junction unmatched. The CDR3 spells CASSEGQGYEQYF. The CDR3 region has the DNA TGTGCCAGCAGCGAGGGACAGGGCTACGAGCAGTACTTC.

The chain has TRBV19 and TRBJ1-4, with a weak D call TRBD1 (5 bases). V was shortened by 4 bases and J by 2 bases, with 14 bases between the two germline ends. This CDR3 region has 16 residues. The germline gives CDR1 LNHDA, CDR2 SQIVND (reference sequence). The CDR3 coding sequence is TGTGCCAGTAGTACACAGGCGGGGCGGACTAATGAAAAACTGTTTTTT. The encoded protein is CASSTQAGRTNEKLFF.

The V and J genes are TRBV5-4 and TRBJ2-7; the match to TRBD1 covers 10 bases. Germline V gene lookup returns CDR1 SGHNT and CDR2 YYREEE (reference sequence). The ends lost 4 bases at V and 5 bases at J; junction bases unmatched: 9. The CDR3 spans 15 residues. CDR3 residues: CASSRDRGSSHEQYF. CDR3 coding DNA: TGTGCCAGCAGCCGGGACAGGGGAAGTAGCCACGAGCAGTACTTC.

This clone was seen only a few times. V and J are TRBV14 and TRBJ2-5; TRBD1 aligns across 9 bases. J gave up 3 bases and V 0 bases, and 8 bases lay outside the gene matches. Germline V gene data show CDR1 as SGHDN and CDR2 as FVKESK. The CDR3 totals 17 residues. The CDR3 is CASSQELSDRGEETQYF. In DNA form, the CDR3 reads TGTGCCAGCAGCCAAGAGTTGTCGGACAGGGGAGAAGAGACCCAGTACTTC. Supplemented by reference TRBV14 and TRBJ2-5, the full variable domain reads EAGVTQFPSHSVIEKGQTVTLRCDPISGHDNLYWYRRVMGKEIKFLLHFVKESKQDESGMPNNRFLAERTGGTYSTLKVQPAELEDSGVYFCASSQELSDRGEETQYFGPGTRLLVL.

This chain connects TRBV2 to TRBJ1-6; D gene uncertain. Germline V lookup: CDR1 SNHLY, CDR2 FYNNEI. Trimming shortened V by 6 bases and J by 0 bases, and 9 bases separated the two germline ends. This CDR3 comprises 15 residues. Here the CDR3 DNA reads TGTGCCAGCAGGGCCGAAAGCTCCTATAATTCACCCCTCCACTTT. Translated: CASRAESSYNSPLHF.

The J gene is TRBJ1-4, the V gene TRBV9, with TRBD1 matching 7 bases. The ends lost 6 bases at V and 2 bases at J; junction bases unmatched: 1. The germline V gene encodes CDR1 SGDLS and CDR2 YYNGEE. This CDR3 has 13 residues. CDR3 in amino acids: CASTTGTNEKLFF. The CDR3 DNA reads TGTGCCAGCACGACAGGGACTAATGAAAAACTGTTTTTT.

The chain links TRBV28 to TRBJ2-6; TRBD1 might be the D (6 bases). Looked up from germline, CDR1 is MDHEN and CDR2 is SYDVKM. V was cut by 6 bases and J by 2 bases, with 14 bases left in between. This CDR3 spans 16 amino acids. This CDR3 reads CASREQGGTGANVLTF. Here the CDR3 DNA reads TGTGCCAGCAGGGAACAAGGGGGAACTGGGGCCAACGTCCTGACTTTC.

The chain uses TRBV6-1 and TRBJ2-5, with TRBD1 identical over 9 bases. The CDR3 loop spans 14 amino acids. With 7 bases clipped from V and 5 bases from J, the junction kept 8 bases outside the gene matches. Germline V gene data show CDR1 as MNHNS and CDR2 as SASEGT. For the CDR3, the DNA is TGTGCCAGCATCCCGGGACAGGGTGACGAGACCCAGTACTTC. Encoded protein: CASIPGQGDETQYF.

V gene TRBV28 combines with J gene TRBJ2-3; 11 bases line up with TRBD2. This CDR3 has 16 residues. The germline V gene has CDR1 MDHEN and CDR2 SYDVKM. V shed 4 bases, J shed 1 base, and the junction held 4 bases outside the gene matches. The CDR3 protein is CASSSLGLAGTDTQYF. CDR3 sequence (DNA): TGTGCCAGCAGTTCCCTGGGACTAGCGGGCACAGATACGCAGTATTTT.

The V and J genes are TRBV5-1 and TRBJ1-2; D possibly corresponds to TRBD1 (6 bases). This CDR3 contains 16 residues. Trimming pared 2 bases from V and 6 bases from J, leaving 20 bases between. Germline V gives CDR1 SGHRS, CDR2 YFSETQ. DNA of the CDR3: TGCGCCAGCAGCTTACTGACAAGCCAGAGGGGGAATGGCTACACCTTC. Translating it yields CASSLLTSQRGNGYTF.

This chain uses TRBV19 with TRBJ2-5, with 7 positions matching TRBD1. The CDR3 consists of 15 residues. J gave up 1 base and V 5 bases, and 7 bases lay outside the gene matches. The germline V gene encodes CDR1 LNHDA and CDR2 SQIVND (reference sequence). CDR3 sequence (DNA): TGTGCCAGTAGTGTGACAGGGATCCCCCAAGAGACCCAGTACTTC. Translated, it gives CASSVTGIPQETQYF.

The chain has TRBV6-1 and TRBJ1-1, with a weak D call TRBD1 (6 bases). The CDR3 length is 11 residues. Trimming cost V 5 bases and J 8 bases, with 9 bases left between them. CDR1 and CDR2 from the germline V gene are MNHNS and SASEGT. DNA of the CDR3: TGTGCCAGCAGTTACGGGACAGAAGCTTTCTTT. Amino acid sequence: CASSYGTEAFF.